Each of the 12 T cell receptor beta chains below was sequenced from the same sample in a study of T cells in Graves' hyperthyroidism and ophthalmopathy. TCR beta CDR3 region amplification was performed from RNA transcripts. HTBI primers were used for first-round RT-PCR of the TCR CDR3. TCRdb processed the multiplex PCR reads anew with MiXCR; each CDR3 protein has one entry. The sample yields hundreds of thousands of distinct CDR3 sequences, 45% seen once. Sequences were obtained from peripheral blood or thyroid tissue (not recorded which). All receptors derive from an adult man with Graves' disease, either hyperthyroidism or ophthalmopathy (not recorded which).

The chain has TRBV24-1 and TRBJ2-5; D gene uncertain. The V gene lost 4 bases and the J gene lost 2 bases, with 10 bases spanning the gap. The CDR3 consists of 14 residues. Germline-derived CDR1 and CDR2 are KGHDR and SFDVKD. In nucleotides, the CDR3 is TGTGCCACCAGTGAGTCTGGTTTACAAGAGACCCAGTACTTC. Translation gives CATSESGLQETQYF.

Ten or more counts support this clonotype. The V and J genes are TRBV20-1 and TRBJ2-7; D not certain. With 3 bases removed from V and 5 bases from J, the gap between germline ends came to 14 bases. There are 13 residues in the CDR3. The V gene's germline CDR1 is DFQATT and CDR2 SNEGSKA (reference sequence). Here the CDR3 reads CSASWGILDEQYF. CDR3 in DNA: TGCAGTGCTAGTTGGGGAATCCTGGACGAGCAGTACTTC.

This clonotype was picked up a small number of times. The chain couples TRBV6-5 to TRBJ1-2, with D possibly TRBD1 on 6 matching bases. This CDR3 contains 15 residues. The germline CDR1 and CDR2 sequences are MNHEY and SVGAGI. V lost 5 bases and J lost 8, with 21 bases in between. CDR3 loop: CASSEVYRVMEGYTF. The CDR3 bases are TGTGCCAGCAGTGAAGTATACAGGGTGATGGAGGGCTACACCTTC.

The chain couples TRBV6-5 to TRBJ1-2; TRBD1 might be the D (5 bases). The CDR3 is 12 amino acids. Germline V gene lookup returns CDR1 MNHEY and CDR2 SVGAGI. V dropped 2 bases and J dropped 7 bases, with 8 bases sitting between them. The CDR3 DNA is TGTGCCAGCAGTTACCGCCAGGGTGGCTACACCTTC. This codes for CASSYRQGGYTF.

In regard to this clonotype: The junction departs from germline at one end; a sequencing error may be responsible. The chain combines TRBV6-5 with TRBJ1-1; 8 bases fit TRBD1. In germline, CDR1 is MNHEY, CDR2 SVGAGI. The CDR3 consists of 14 residues. In DNA, the CDR3 is TGTGCCATCAGTTACCGGGACAGGTACACTGAAGCTTTCTTT. It encodes CAISYRDRYTEAFF.

Notes on this clonotype: A much larger clone is a single base away; this may be a read error. The chain employs TRBV7-8 and TRBJ2-7; a weak D match, TRBD1 (6 bases). The CDR3 contains 13 residues. CDR1 and CDR2 from the germline V gene are SGHVS and FQNEAQ. Trimming took off 2 bases at V and 3 bases at J, with 8 bases between the two ends. DNA of the CDR3: TGTGCCAGCAGCTTATCGGACAGCTACGAGCAGTACTTC. Translated, it gives CASSLSDSYEQYF.

This chain connects TRBV5-7 to TRBJ2-7; 10 positions agree with TRBD1. TRBV5-7 qualifies as an ORF whose function is uncertain. The V gene end was trimmed by 3 bases and the J gene end by 3 bases; junction bases not matched to a gene: 6. This CDR3 spans 15 amino acids. CDR3 sequence reads: CASSCKDRGDYEQYF. The CDR3 region has the DNA TGTGCCAGCAGCTGCAAGGACAGGGGGGACTACGAGCAGTACTTC.

The chain recombines TRBV11-2 with TRBJ1-2; 7 nucleotides align to TRBD1. This CDR3 has 15 residues. Germline V CDR1 and CDR2: SGHAT, FQNNGV. After removal of 5 bases from V and 4 bases from J, the junction contained 10 bases not matched to a gene. The DNA of the CDR3 is TGTGCCAGCAGCCCCAACTTGGGACAGTCCTATGGCTACACCTTC. This translates into CASSPNLGQSYGYTF.

The table lists this clonotype with a few counts. The chain uses TRBV20-1 and TRBJ1-1; 10 bases align to TRBD1. Germline CDR1 is DFQATT and CDR2 is SNEGSKA (reference sequence). CDR3 length: 14 residues. J was trimmed by 6 bases and V by 4 bases; bases with no gene match: 8. DNA of the CDR3: TGCAGTGCTAAAGTCGACAGGGGGCTCGCTGAAGCTTTCTTT. Translating gives CSAKVDRGLAEAFF.

J is TRBJ1-1 and V is TRBV29-1, with D perhaps TRBD1 (5 bases). The germline gives CDR1 SQVTM, CDR2 ANQGSEA. Between the trimmed V and J ends, which lost 2 bases and 1 base, there was a span of 8 bases. The CDR3 covers 13 residues. CDR3 DNA sequence: TGCAGCGTTGAAAGTGGGGCGAACACTGAAGCTTTCTTT. As protein: CSVESGANTEAFF.

This clonotype was detected a few times. The V and J genes are TRBV19 and TRBJ2-7; weak D call: TRBD1 (7 bases). CDR3 length: 14 residues. The germline V gene encodes CDR1 LNHDA and CDR2 SQIVND (reference sequence). V lost 6 bases and J lost 3, with 15 bases in between. DNA for the CDR3: TGTGCCAGTAGCTTGACAGGGAGGAACTACGAGCAGTACTTC. Translating gives CASSLTGRNYEQYF. Full variable domain (remainder filled in from reference TRBV19 and TRBJ2-7): DGGITQSPKYLFRKEGQNVTLSCEQNLNHDAMYWYRQDPGQGLRLIYYSQIVNDFQKGDIAEGYSVSREKKESFPLTVTSAQKNPTAFYLCASSLTGRNYEQYFGPGTRLTVT.

Regarding this clonotype: The CDR3 does not end in the conserved phenylalanine or tryptophan, so this is likely a read error. It is unclear where the CDR3 begins or ends on the DNA, so no DNA is shown, and the CDR3 is as TCRdb lists it. The chain combines TRBV10-3 with TRBJ1-5; TRBD1 was called by the table and not checked on the DNA. Germline V gene lookup returns CDR1 ENHRY and CDR2 SYGVKD. The CDR3 has 9 residues if both end residues are counted. The CDR3 sequence: CAISESTRV.